This T cell receptor (beta chain) was obtained from a study of T cell repertoires in cytomegalovirus infection. Germline V CDR1 and CDR2: MNHNS, SASEGT. The ends were cut back, 8 bases at V and 5 bases at J, with 19 bases in the middle. The CDR3 consists of 14 residues. TCRdb ran MiXCR on the reads and lists one entry per CDR3 protein. The sample comprises a few hundred thousand distinct CDR3 sequences, roughly 43% of which are singletons, and 48% rests with the top ten. A remark on this clonotype: Its antigen is unidentified.

The starting material was cultured PBMCs, obtained from culture after CMV antigen stimulation. The TCR originated in a human donor in good health (CMV status not recorded). Some clones in this sample may be carry-over from other donors' samples. The V call is TRBV6-1, the J call TRBJ2-7; no reliable D call. CDR3 DNA: TGTGCCAGCGGAAGGGCCCCGATCGAGGACGAGCAGTACTTC. Translation gives CASGRAPIEDEQYF.